The 32 T cell receptor beta chains listed next were all sequenced from one sample in a study of blood T cell repertoires in COVID-19. The protocol was immunoSEQ multiplex PCR, while the TCRdb copy is restricted to in-frame clones and leaves out a portion. This sample carries 130,000 to 150,000 clones, 80% to 90% of them seen once, and the ten largest clones take about 6%. The sample consisted of peripheral blood. The receptors stem from a man older than 75 with acute or convalescent COVID-19.

This rearrangement joins TRBV14 to TRBJ2-7; D uncertain. CDR1 SGHDN and CDR2 FVKESK come from the germline V gene. Trimming took off 3 bases at V and 5 bases at J, with 14 bases between the two ends. The CDR3 length is 14 residues. This chain's CDR3 is CASSQPLLVHEQYF. Written as DNA, the CDR3 is TGTGCCAGCAGCCAGCCGCTCCTAGTTCACGAGCAGTACTTC.

V is TRBV11-2 and J is TRBJ2-2; 8 nucleotides align to TRBD1. This CDR3 contains 15 residues. Germline trimming cut 3 bases from V and 0 bases from J; bases unmatched to any gene: 0. Germline loops: CDR1 SGHAT, CDR2 FQNNGV. The CDR3, as DNA: TGTGCCAGCAGCTTGACAGGGGCGAACACCGGGGAGCTGTTTTTT. It encodes CASSLTGANTGELFF.

The V and J genes are TRBV28 and TRBJ1-5, with 7 bases matching TRBD1. Germline V gives CDR1 MDHEN, CDR2 SYDVKM. The CDR3 runs 14 residues. Trimming took 11 bases from V and 0 from J; bases not matched to a gene: 7. This CDR3 is CACKRQGSNQPQHF. DNA for the CDR3: TGTGCCTGTAAACGACAGGGTAGCAATCAGCCCCAGCATTTT.

This chain uses TRBV3-1 (or the pseudogene TRBV3-2) with TRBJ1-1; D unresolved. The CDR3 length is 13 residues. Between the trimmed V and J ends, which lost 1 base and 4 bases, there was a span of 7 bases. Per the germline V gene, CDR1 is LGHDT and CDR2 is YNNKEL (reference sequence). The CDR3 DNA follows: TGTGCCAGCAGCCAAGCGGGTCTCACTGAAGCTTTCTTT. This gives the protein CASSQAGLTEAFF.

The V gene is TRBV27, the J gene TRBJ2-2; perhaps TRBD1 as D (6 bases). The CDR3 contains 17 residues. V lost 4 bases to trimming and J lost 1 base, with 16 bases between them. CDR1 is MNHEY, CDR2 SMNVEV, per germline (reference sequence). The CDR3 DNA sequence: TGTGCCAGCAGTTACCTGCCCGGGACAATGAACACCGGGGAGCTGTTTTTT. Residues: CASSYLPGTMNTGELFF.

The genes are TRBV7-2 and TRBJ2-7; possibly TRBD1 for D (5 bases). Germline CDR1 and CDR2: SGHTA and FQGNSA. The CDR3 runs to 16 residues. The V end was cut by 4 bases, the J end by 2 bases, with 18 bases between. The CDR3 is CASSSLILSQAYEQYF. DNA of the CDR3: TGTGCCAGCAGCTCCCTCATCCTGTCACAGGCCTACGAGCAGTACTTC.

This chain uses TRBV7-6 with TRBJ2-7, with 9 nucleotides matching TRBD2. This CDR3 is 17 amino acids long. The V gene end was trimmed by 2 bases and the J gene end by 6 bases; junction bases not matched to a gene: 14. The germline V gene has CDR1 SGHVS and CDR2 FNYEAQ. The CDR3: CASSLYSSGNWAGEQYF. The CDR3 DNA follows: TGTGCCAGCAGCTTATATTCTAGCGGGAATTGGGCTGGCGAGCAGTACTTC. Full variable domain (outside the CDR3, taken from reference TRBV7-6 and TRBJ2-7): GAGVSQSPRYKVTKRGQDVALRCDPISGHVSLYWYRQALGQGPEFLTYFNYEAQQDKSGLPNDRFSAERPEGSISTLTIQRTEQRDSAMYRCASSLYSSGNWAGEQYFGPGTRLTVT.

V and J are TRBV29-1 and TRBJ2-3; maybe TRBD2 (5 bases). V dropped 0 bases and J dropped 3 bases, with 7 bases sitting between them. This CDR3 is 13 amino acids long. Germline CDR1 is SQVTM and CDR2 is ANQGSEA. The CDR3 loop reads CSVEDSGTDTQYF. The DNA of the CDR3 is TGCAGCGTTGAAGACAGCGGTACAGATACGCAGTATTTT.

The V call is TRBV19, the J call TRBJ1-2, with 9 positions matching TRBD1. V shed 3 bases and J 8 bases; nucleotides not matched to a gene: 7. From germline, CDR1 is LNHDA and CDR2 SQIVND (reference sequence). This CDR3 is 14 amino acids long. This CDR3 reads CASSISRTGVGYTF. Here the CDR3 DNA reads TGTGCCAGTAGTATTTCTAGGACAGGGGTCGGCTACACCTTC.

V gene TRBV7-6 combines with J gene TRBJ1-1; TRBD1 aligns across 9 bases. J gave up 5 bases and V 1 base, and 5 bases lay outside the gene matches. This CDR3 contains 15 residues. The germline V gene encodes CDR1 SGHVS and CDR2 FNYEAQ. The CDR3 DNA is TGTGCCAGCAGCTTAGTACAGGGGGCTGGGACTGAAGCTTTCTTT. Protein sequence: CASSLVQGAGTEAFF.

This clone came up a few times. The chain couples TRBV15 to TRBJ2-2; TRBD2 is a possible D gene (5 bases). CDR1 is LNHNV and CDR2 is YYDKDF in the germline V gene (reference sequence). V was pared by 1 base and J by 5 bases, with 8 bases between. The CDR3 runs to 14 residues. The CDR3: CATSRVGGTGELFF. The CDR3 bases are TGTGCCACCAGCAGAGTCGGAGGAACCGGGGAGCTGTTTTTT.

This clone was seen a single time. The chain is built from TRBV19 and TRBJ2-2; tentative D call: TRBD1 (6 bases). Germline-derived CDR1 and CDR2 are LNHDA and SQIVND (reference sequence). The germline V and J ends were trimmed by 6 bases and 4 bases, with 9 bases remaining between them. The CDR3 extends over 13 amino acids. This chain's CDR3 is CASSRGGTGELFF. The CDR3 DNA reads TGTGCCAGTAGCCGAGGGGGCACCGGGGAGCTGTTTTTT.

The chain recombines TRBV9 with TRBJ2-2; D is unclear. Per the germline V gene, CDR1 is SGDLS and CDR2 is YYNGEE. Trimming removed 6 bases from V and 7 bases from J, with 16 bases in between. The CDR3 runs 14 residues. The CDR3 sequence is CASTPQRVFGELFF. The CDR3 DNA sequence: TGTGCCAGCACCCCCCAGCGTGTTTTCGGGGAGCTGTTTTTT.

The chain combines TRBV21-1 with TRBJ1-2. TRBV21-1 is shown as a pseudogene. CDR3 size: 14 residues. The CDR3 loop reads CASSKVHGNYGYTF. DNA of the CDR3: TGTGCCAGCAGCAAAGTTCACGGGAACTATGGCTACACCTTC.

V is TRBV5-4 and J is TRBJ2-7; D is unclear. V was pared by 0 bases and J by 3 bases, with 10 bases between. The CDR3 spans 14 residues. Per the germline V gene, CDR1 is SGHNT and CDR2 is YYREEE (reference sequence). CDR3 nucleotide sequence: TGTGCCAGCAGCTTGGATTCGGGTTTCTACGAGCAGTACTTC. Encoded protein: CASSLDSGFYEQYF.

The chain carries TRBV27 and TRBJ1-2; 7 nucleotides match TRBD1. This CDR3 is built from 16 residues. Losses at the gene ends were 6 bases for V and 2 bases for J; bases not matched to a gene: 12. In germline, CDR1 is MNHEY, CDR2 SMNVEV (reference sequence). This chain's CDR3 is CASSPDRDQANYGYTF. CDR3 DNA sequence: TGTGCCAGCAGCCCAGACAGGGACCAGGCCAACTATGGCTACACCTTC.

The chain employs TRBV28 and TRBJ1-2, with a tentative D call TRBD1 (5 bases). CDR3 length: 14 amino acids. With 10 bases removed from V and 2 bases from J, the gap between germline ends came to 17 bases. CDR1 and CDR2 from the germline V gene are MDHEN and SYDVKM. The CDR3 DNA reads as TGTGCCACCGGGGGGACCTCTCAAAACTATGGCTACACCTTC. It codes for CATGGTSQNYGYTF.

The chain uses TRBV28 and TRBJ1-1; D not resolved. Germline V gene sequence: CDR1 MDHEN, CDR2 SYDVKM. Trimming left V 7 bases short and J 0 bases short, with 15 bases between. The CDR3 consists of 15 residues. The CDR3 bases are TGTGCCAGCACCCCGCCCGGGTTCATGAACACTGAAGCTTTCTTT. Translating it yields CASTPPGFMNTEAFF.

Comments on this clone: Mismatch with germline at one junction end may stem from a read error. Here the CDR3 reads CVSSFTLDFHEQYF. CDR3 in DNA: TGCGTCAGCAGCTTCACCTTGGACTTCCACGAGCAGTACTTC. This chain connects TRBV5-1 to TRBJ2-7; TRBD2 is a possible D gene (5 bases). Germline CDR1 and CDR2: SGHRS and YFSETQ. CDR3 size: 14 residues.

The V and J genes are TRBV19 and TRBJ1-4, with D unresolved. The CDR3 contains 12 residues. The V end lost 1 base, the J end lost 8 bases, and 5 bases lay between the germline ends. The germline CDR1 and CDR2 sequences are LNHDA and SQIVND (reference sequence). The CDR3 DNA reads as TGTGCCAGTAGTATAGTCTACGAAAAACTGTTTTTT. As protein: CASSIVYEKLFF. Variable domain in full (rest from reference TRBV19 and TRBJ1-4): DGGITQSPKYLFRKEGQNVTLSCEQNLNHDAMYWYRQDPGQGLRLIYYSQIVNDFQKGDIAEGYSVSREKKESFPLTVTSAQKNPTAFYLCASSIVYEKLFFGSGTQLSVL.

This clone has a single count. The rearrangement joins TRBV3-1 (or the pseudogene TRBV3-2) to TRBJ1-6; TRBD1 is a possible D gene (5 bases). Trimming took 4 bases from V and 13 from J, leaving 20 bases between them. Germline assignment: CDR1 LGHDT and CDR2 YNNKEL (reference sequence). The CDR3 covers 15 residues. Here the CDR3 DNA reads TGTGCCAGCAGCCCAGTCCCAGACAGCAGGTTCCCCCTCCACTTT. The encoded protein is CASSPVPDSRFPLHF.

The chain recombines TRBV6-4 with TRBJ1-4, with 9 bases matching TRBD1. The CDR3 covers 18 residues. V was pared by 4 bases and J by 0 bases, with 9 bases of the junction left unmatched. Germline values: CDR1 MRHNA, CDR2 SNTAGT. The CDR3, as DNA: TGTGCCAGCAGTGGGGGACAGGGTTTTTTTTCAACTAATGAAAAACTGTTTTTT. This codes for CASSGGQGFFSTNEKLFF.

V gene TRBV15 combines with J gene TRBJ1-5, with D maybe TRBD1 (6 bases). The V gene's germline CDR1 is LNHNV and CDR2 YYDKDF (reference sequence). Trimming took off 3 bases at V and 4 bases at J, with 13 bases between the two ends. CDR3 length: 15 amino acids. CDR3 bases: TGTGCCACCAGCAGGGACGGGAGGGGGAATCAGCCCCAGCATTTT. Its protein is CATSRDGRGNQPQHF.

This clone appeared once. V and J are TRBV7-9 and TRBJ2-1; 12 bases are shared with TRBD1. This CDR3 has 15 residues. J gave up 9 bases and V 5 bases, and 8 bases lay outside the gene matches. The germline CDR1 and CDR2 sequences are SEHNR and FQNEAQ (reference sequence). The CDR3 reads CASSTGQGAFREQFF. DNA of the CDR3: TGTGCCAGCAGCACGGGACAGGGGGCGTTTCGTGAGCAGTTCTTC.

The V call is TRBV9, the J call TRBJ1-4; no clear D. Trimming left V 4 bases short and J 7 bases short, with 20 bases between. The CDR3 is 16 residues long. Germline loops: CDR1 SGDLS, CDR2 YYNGEE. The CDR3 DNA sequence: TGTGCCAGCAGCCCGACAACGGCGAATCTCGGTGAAAAACTGTTTTTT. Protein: CASSPTTANLGEKLFF.

This chain uses TRBV7-6 with TRBJ2-1, with 8 bases that match TRBD2. The CDR3 totals 16 residues. Per the germline V gene, CDR1 is SGHVS and CDR2 is FNYEAQ. The V segment lost 4 bases and the J segment 9 bases; nucleotides outside the gene matches: 14. CDR3 coding DNA: TGTGCCAGCAGCTCTCGGACTAGCCGGGACCCGGGTGAGCAGTTCTTC. Amino acids: CASSSRTSRDPGEQFF.

Regarding this clone: An end of the junction does not agree with germline; a read error may underlie this. The rearrangement joins TRBV4-1 to TRBJ2-5; 9 nucleotides line up with TRBD2. CDR1 and CDR2 (germline): MGHRA, YSYEKL. The CDR3 has 16 amino acids. Here the CDR3 DNA reads TGCGCCAGCAGCCAAAACCGTGGGCTAGCGGGGCCACCTGTGAACTTC. It translates to CASSQNRGLAGPPVNF.

The rearrangement joins TRBV7-8 to TRBJ2-2, with D possibly matching TRBD1 (6 bases). CDR1 is SGHVS and CDR2 is FQNEAQ in the germline V gene. Trimming took 4 bases from V and 4 from J, leaving 16 bases between them. CDR3 length: 16 residues. In DNA, the CDR3 is TGTGCCAGCAGCTCGACCACCTCAGGGGTCACCGGGGAGCTGTTTTTT. This codes for CASSSTTSGVTGELFF.

V gene TRBV11-2 combines with J gene TRBJ2-5, with 7 bases identical to TRBD2. This CDR3 comprises 16 residues. CDR1 SGHAT and CDR2 FQNNGV come from the germline V gene. With V trimmed by 1 base and J by 2 bases, 7 bases remained unmatched. In DNA form, the CDR3 reads TGTGCCAGCAGCTTAGGGGCGGGAGTTTGGCAAGAGACCCAGTACTTC. Protein sequence: CASSLGAGVWQETQYF.

This chain uses TRBV7-8 with TRBJ2-1; D is undetermined. Per germline, CDR1 SGHVS and CDR2 FQNEAQ. V was pared by 2 bases and J by 6 bases, with 14 bases between. CDR3 length: 15 amino acids. CDR3 in DNA: TGTGCCAGCAGCTTATTCCCAGTTACGGGCAATGAGCAGTTCTTC. This sequence encodes CASSLFPVTGNEQFF.

V and J are TRBV20-1 and TRBJ1-1; 7 bases align to TRBD1. The CDR3 covers 15 residues. V gave up 3 bases and J gave up 0 bases; unmatched junction bases: 7. Germline V lookup: CDR1 DFQATT, CDR2 SNEGSKA (reference sequence). CDR3 region: CSASKATGVNTEAFF. The CDR3, as DNA: TGCAGTGCTAGTAAGGCAACAGGGGTGAACACTGAAGCTTTCTTT.

The genes are TRBV3-1 (or the pseudogene TRBV3-2) and TRBJ2-1, with TRBD1 matching over 7 bases. The CDR3 totals 17 residues. Germline loops: CDR1 LGHDT, CDR2 YNNKEL (reference sequence). Trimming took 0 bases from V and 0 from J; bases not matched to a gene: 5. CDR3 nucleotide sequence: TGTGCCAGCAGCCAAGACTTAAGACAGGGCTCCTACAATGAGCAGTTCTTC. This codes for CASSQDLRQGSYNEQFF.